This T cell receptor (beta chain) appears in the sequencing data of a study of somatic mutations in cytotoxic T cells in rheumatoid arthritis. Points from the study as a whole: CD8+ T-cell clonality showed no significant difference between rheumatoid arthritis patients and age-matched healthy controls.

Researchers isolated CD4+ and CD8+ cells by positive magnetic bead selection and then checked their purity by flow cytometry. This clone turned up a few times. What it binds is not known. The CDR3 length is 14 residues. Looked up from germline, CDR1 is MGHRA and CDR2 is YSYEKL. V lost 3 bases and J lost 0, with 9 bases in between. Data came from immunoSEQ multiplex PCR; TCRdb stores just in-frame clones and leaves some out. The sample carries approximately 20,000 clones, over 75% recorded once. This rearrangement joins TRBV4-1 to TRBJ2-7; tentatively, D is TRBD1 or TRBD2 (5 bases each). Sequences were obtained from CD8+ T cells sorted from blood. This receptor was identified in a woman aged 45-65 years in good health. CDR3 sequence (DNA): TGCGCCAGCAGCCAGGCGAGGGGCTCCTACGAGCAGTACTTC. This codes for CASSQARGSYEQYF.